Listed below are T cell receptor beta chains from one sample, sequenced in a study of molecular identifiers for immune sequencing clone quantification. TCRdb processed the PCR reads anew with MiXCR; each CDR3 protein has one entry. The table shows 100,000 or so distinct CDR3 sequences, with roughly 34% occurring only once. The sample was naive CD8+ T cells from blood, with Jurkat cell RNA spiked in. These receptor sequences come from a human donor in good health. Some libraries in this study had Jurkat cell RNA spiked in. The conserved cysteine and the conserved F or W are not part of the CDR3 here. Size is omitted from some rows. Given values are once, few, many or a class for expanded clones.

J gene: TRBJ2-1
clone size: many
V gene: TRBV6-6
CDR3 protein: ASSASGRNEQF

J gene: TRBJ2-5
clone size: .
V gene: TRBV12-3/TRBV12-4
CDR3 protein: ASTAVKSGKETQY

J gene: TRBJ2-7
clone size: many
V gene: TRBV7-2
CDR3 protein: ASSLVSMGYEQY

J gene: TRBJ2-7
clone size: .
V gene: TRBV5-6
CDR3 protein: ACSLGARGQY

J gene: TRBJ2-3
clone size: .
V gene: TRBV28
CDR3 protein: ASSPGRGFDTQY

J gene: TRBJ2-1
clone size: .
V gene: TRBV3-1
CDR3 protein: ASSQATYNEQF

J gene: TRBJ2-3
clone size: few
V gene: TRBV4-2
CDR3 protein: ASSQESGGDTQY

J gene: TRBJ2-2
clone size: .
V gene: TRBV12-3/TRBV12-4
CDR3 protein: ASSERGFGTGELF

J gene: TRBJ2-6
clone size: .
V gene: TRBV28
CDR3 protein: ASSSPRLGSGANVLT

J gene: TRBJ2-7
clone size: many
V gene: TRBV28
CDR3 protein: ASSWTSGIYEQY

J gene: TRBJ2-3
clone size: .
V gene: TRBV6-1
CDR3 protein: ASSRIGPLTDTQY

J gene: TRBJ2-7
clone size: few
V gene: TRBV27
CDR3 protein: ASSLSRGGFRDEQY

J gene: TRBJ2-1
clone size: .
V gene: TRBV28
CDR3 protein: ASSFETGDEQF

J gene: TRBJ2-3
clone size: many
V gene: TRBV4-1
CDR3 protein: ASSQDGAGTQY

J gene: TRBJ2-7
clone size: .
V gene: TRBV28
CDR3 protein: ASTPRGSSYEQY

J gene: .
clone size: few
V gene: TRBV7-2
CDR3 protein: ASSPSPSGAYIEQY

J gene: TRBJ2-7
clone size: many
V gene: TRBV20-1
CDR3 protein: SALFTEKNLEQY

J gene: TRBJ2-7
clone size: few
V gene: TRBV20-1
CDR3 protein: SARDRDFSYEQY

J gene: TRBJ2-5
clone size: few
V gene: TRBV6-2/TRBV6-3
CDR3 protein: ASSQQGGKETQY

J gene: TRBJ1-4
clone size: .
V gene: TRBV6-5
CDR3 protein: ASSSKVKPPGQGELF

J gene: TRBJ1-1
clone size: .
V gene: TRBV5-3
CDR3 protein: ASSLQGNMFTEAF

J gene: TRBJ2-3
clone size: .
V gene: TRBV20-1
CDR3 protein: SAPGSSTDTQN

J gene: TRBJ2-2
clone size: .
V gene: TRBV7-7
CDR3 protein: ASSLAPTGFDGELF

J gene: TRBJ2-3
clone size: .
V gene: TRBV20-1
CDR3 protein: SARDMGLAGGPEGSQY

J gene: TRBJ1-5
clone size: .
V gene: TRBV6-1
CDR3 protein: ASKEGQPQH

J gene: TRBJ2-5
clone size: many
V gene: TRBV4-2
CDR3 protein: ASSQAETQY

J gene: TRBJ2-7
clone size: .
V gene: TRBV4-3
CDR3 protein: ASSQDLEVHEQY

J gene: TRBJ2-7
clone size: many
V gene: TRBV29-1
CDR3 protein: SVVGTAGEQY

J gene: TRBJ2-2
clone size: once
V gene: TRBV4-3
CDR3 protein: ASSQEPSGLNTGELY

J gene: TRBJ2-2
clone size: .
V gene: TRBV7-8
CDR3 protein: ASRSPPMGGSENTGELF

J gene: TRBJ2-7
clone size: .
V gene: TRBV5-6
CDR3 protein: ASRRESSYEQY

J gene: TRBJ2-3
clone size: many
V gene: TRBV10-2
CDR3 protein: ATLGADTQY

J gene: TRBJ2-5
clone size: many
V gene: TRBV15
CDR3 protein: ATSSLRETQY

J gene: TRBJ2-2
clone size: few
V gene: TRBV13
CDR3 protein: ASSPRDRRGPGELF

J gene: TRBJ1-1
clone size: .
V gene: TRBV2
CDR3 protein: ASSEGQGHTEAF

J gene: TRBJ2-2
clone size: few
V gene: TRBV5-6
CDR3 protein: ASSLTAVGTGELF

J gene: TRBJ2-2
clone size: few
V gene: TRBV7-8
CDR3 protein: ASSLAYQTRGSPNTGELF

J gene: TRBJ1-1
clone size: .
V gene: TRBV19
CDR3 protein: ASRRLGTNTEAF

J gene: TRBJ2-3
clone size: many
V gene: TRBV7-2
CDR3 protein: ASSLGVARTSSHTQY

J gene: TRBJ2-1
clone size: .
V gene: TRBV28
CDR3 protein: ASSPRDSSSYNEQF

J gene: TRBJ2-5
clone size: few
V gene: TRBV7-9
CDR3 protein: ASSTLSGAQETQY

J gene: TRBJ2-7
clone size: .
V gene: TRBV29-1
CDR3 protein: SVVGSSYEQY

J gene: TRBJ2-3
clone size: many
V gene: TRBV23-1
CDR3 protein: ASSRSRADTQY

J gene: TRBJ2-5
clone size: medium-sized
V gene: TRBV9
CDR3 protein: ASSAGGGAETQY

J gene: TRBJ2-2
clone size: .
V gene: TRBV12-3/TRBV12-4
CDR3 protein: ASVRGTGELF